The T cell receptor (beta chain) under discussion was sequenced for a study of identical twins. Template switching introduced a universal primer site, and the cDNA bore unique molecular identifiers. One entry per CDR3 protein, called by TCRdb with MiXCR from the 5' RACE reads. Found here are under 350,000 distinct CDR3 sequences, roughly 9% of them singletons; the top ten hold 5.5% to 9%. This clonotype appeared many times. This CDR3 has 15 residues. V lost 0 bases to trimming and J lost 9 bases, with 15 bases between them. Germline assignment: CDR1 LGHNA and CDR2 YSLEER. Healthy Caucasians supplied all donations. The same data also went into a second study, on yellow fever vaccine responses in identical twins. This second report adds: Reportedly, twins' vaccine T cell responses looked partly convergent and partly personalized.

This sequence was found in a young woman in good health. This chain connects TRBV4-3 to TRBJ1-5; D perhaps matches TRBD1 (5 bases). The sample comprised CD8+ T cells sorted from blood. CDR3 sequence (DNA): TGCGCCAGCAGCCAAGAATGGGGGACCCCCCTGCCCCAGCATTTT. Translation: CASSQEWGTPLPQHF.